These 5 T cell receptor beta chains were sequenced from one sample in a study of beta chain features in type 1 diabetes. What was sequenced were expressed TCRB transcripts, since all of the isolated RNA had been reverse transcribed. TCRdb keeps only in-frame clones here, not all; method: immunoSEQ multiplex PCR. The top ten clones hold around 0.45% of a sample with 300,000 to 350,000 clones, roughly 8% of them seen once. Sequenced material: central memory CD4+ T cells from blood. The receptors derive from a woman younger than 30 in good health.

The chain links TRBV11-1 to TRBJ2-7, with D hard to call. The CDR3 spans 13 residues. Per the germline V gene, CDR1 is SGHAT and CDR2 is FQDESV (reference sequence). Trimming removed 4 bases from V and 2 bases from J, with 9 bases in between. CDR3 residues: CASSWAETYEQYF. The CDR3 coding sequence is TGTGCCAGCAGCTGGGCAGAAACCTACGAGCAGTACTTC.

The chain carries TRBV18 and TRBJ1-2, with D unresolved. Germline values: CDR1 KGHSH, CDR2 LQKENI. Trimming took off 2 bases at V and 6 bases at J, with 10 bases between the two ends. The CDR3 totals 13 residues. CDR3 bases: TGTGCCAGCTCACCAGCCGGTTTCGATGGCTACACCTTC. Translated, it gives CASSPAGFDGYTF.

The CDR3 region is CASSLLDSKETQYF. DNA of the CDR3: TGCGCCAGCAGCTTGTTGGACAGCAAAGAGACCCAGTACTTC. This chain joins TRBV5-1 and TRBJ2-5, with a possible D match to TRBD1 (6 bases). V shed 1 base and J shed 3 bases, with 10 bases lying between them. CDR1 and CDR2 (germline): SGHRS, YFSETQ. The CDR3 runs 14 residues.

The table lists this clone with a few counts. The chain recombines TRBV7-2 with TRBJ2-7, with TRBD1 matching over 8 bases. CDR1 is SGHTA, CDR2 FQGNSA, per germline. J lost 1 base, V lost 2 bases, and 1 base had no gene match. There are 14 residues in the CDR3. The CDR3 is CASSLYRGSYEQYF. The DNA of the CDR3 is TGTGCCAGCAGCTTATACAGGGGGTCCTACGAGCAGTACTTC. Full variable domain (outside the CDR3, taken from reference TRBV7-2 and TRBJ2-7): GAGVSQSPSNKVTEKGKDVELRCDPISGHTALYWYRQSLGQGLEFLIYFQGNSAPDKSGLPSDRFSAERTGGSVSTLTIQRTQQEDSAVYLCASSLYRGSYEQYFGPGTRLTVT.

V is TRBV7-2 and J is TRBJ2-7; D might be TRBD1 or TRBD2, each matching 5 bases. The CDR3 is 13 amino acids. The V end lost 5 bases, the J end lost 1 base, and 9 bases lay between the germline ends. Germline CDR1 reads SGHTA; CDR2 reads FQGNSA. CDR3 sequence: CASSRGTSYEQYF. The CDR3 nucleotides read TGTGCCAGCAGCCGGGGCACATCCTACGAGCAGTACTTC.